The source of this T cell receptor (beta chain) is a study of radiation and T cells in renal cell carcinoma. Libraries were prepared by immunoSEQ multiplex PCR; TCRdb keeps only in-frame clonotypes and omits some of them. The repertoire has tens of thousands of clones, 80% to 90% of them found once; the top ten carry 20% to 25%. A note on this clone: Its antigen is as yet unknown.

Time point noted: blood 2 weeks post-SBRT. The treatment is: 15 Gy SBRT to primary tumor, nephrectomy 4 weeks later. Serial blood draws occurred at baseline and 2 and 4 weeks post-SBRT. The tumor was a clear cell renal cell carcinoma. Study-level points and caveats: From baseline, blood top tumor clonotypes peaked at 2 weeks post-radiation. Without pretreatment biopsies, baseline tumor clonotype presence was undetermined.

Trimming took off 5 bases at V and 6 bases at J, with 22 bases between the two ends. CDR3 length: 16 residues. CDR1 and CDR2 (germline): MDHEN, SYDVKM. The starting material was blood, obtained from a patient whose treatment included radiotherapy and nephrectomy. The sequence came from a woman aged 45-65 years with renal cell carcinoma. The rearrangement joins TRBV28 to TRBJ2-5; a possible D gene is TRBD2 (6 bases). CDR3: CASSNTPGRGIKTQYF. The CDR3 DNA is TGTGCCAGCAGTAATACCCCGGGACGGGGGATAAAGACCCAGTACTTC. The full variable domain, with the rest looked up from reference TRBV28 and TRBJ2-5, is DVKVTQSSRYLVKRTGEKVFLECVQDMDHENMFWYRQDPGLGLRLIYFSYDVKMKEKGDIPEGYSVSREKKERFSLILESASTNQTSMYLCASSNTPGRGIKTQYFGPGTRLLVL.